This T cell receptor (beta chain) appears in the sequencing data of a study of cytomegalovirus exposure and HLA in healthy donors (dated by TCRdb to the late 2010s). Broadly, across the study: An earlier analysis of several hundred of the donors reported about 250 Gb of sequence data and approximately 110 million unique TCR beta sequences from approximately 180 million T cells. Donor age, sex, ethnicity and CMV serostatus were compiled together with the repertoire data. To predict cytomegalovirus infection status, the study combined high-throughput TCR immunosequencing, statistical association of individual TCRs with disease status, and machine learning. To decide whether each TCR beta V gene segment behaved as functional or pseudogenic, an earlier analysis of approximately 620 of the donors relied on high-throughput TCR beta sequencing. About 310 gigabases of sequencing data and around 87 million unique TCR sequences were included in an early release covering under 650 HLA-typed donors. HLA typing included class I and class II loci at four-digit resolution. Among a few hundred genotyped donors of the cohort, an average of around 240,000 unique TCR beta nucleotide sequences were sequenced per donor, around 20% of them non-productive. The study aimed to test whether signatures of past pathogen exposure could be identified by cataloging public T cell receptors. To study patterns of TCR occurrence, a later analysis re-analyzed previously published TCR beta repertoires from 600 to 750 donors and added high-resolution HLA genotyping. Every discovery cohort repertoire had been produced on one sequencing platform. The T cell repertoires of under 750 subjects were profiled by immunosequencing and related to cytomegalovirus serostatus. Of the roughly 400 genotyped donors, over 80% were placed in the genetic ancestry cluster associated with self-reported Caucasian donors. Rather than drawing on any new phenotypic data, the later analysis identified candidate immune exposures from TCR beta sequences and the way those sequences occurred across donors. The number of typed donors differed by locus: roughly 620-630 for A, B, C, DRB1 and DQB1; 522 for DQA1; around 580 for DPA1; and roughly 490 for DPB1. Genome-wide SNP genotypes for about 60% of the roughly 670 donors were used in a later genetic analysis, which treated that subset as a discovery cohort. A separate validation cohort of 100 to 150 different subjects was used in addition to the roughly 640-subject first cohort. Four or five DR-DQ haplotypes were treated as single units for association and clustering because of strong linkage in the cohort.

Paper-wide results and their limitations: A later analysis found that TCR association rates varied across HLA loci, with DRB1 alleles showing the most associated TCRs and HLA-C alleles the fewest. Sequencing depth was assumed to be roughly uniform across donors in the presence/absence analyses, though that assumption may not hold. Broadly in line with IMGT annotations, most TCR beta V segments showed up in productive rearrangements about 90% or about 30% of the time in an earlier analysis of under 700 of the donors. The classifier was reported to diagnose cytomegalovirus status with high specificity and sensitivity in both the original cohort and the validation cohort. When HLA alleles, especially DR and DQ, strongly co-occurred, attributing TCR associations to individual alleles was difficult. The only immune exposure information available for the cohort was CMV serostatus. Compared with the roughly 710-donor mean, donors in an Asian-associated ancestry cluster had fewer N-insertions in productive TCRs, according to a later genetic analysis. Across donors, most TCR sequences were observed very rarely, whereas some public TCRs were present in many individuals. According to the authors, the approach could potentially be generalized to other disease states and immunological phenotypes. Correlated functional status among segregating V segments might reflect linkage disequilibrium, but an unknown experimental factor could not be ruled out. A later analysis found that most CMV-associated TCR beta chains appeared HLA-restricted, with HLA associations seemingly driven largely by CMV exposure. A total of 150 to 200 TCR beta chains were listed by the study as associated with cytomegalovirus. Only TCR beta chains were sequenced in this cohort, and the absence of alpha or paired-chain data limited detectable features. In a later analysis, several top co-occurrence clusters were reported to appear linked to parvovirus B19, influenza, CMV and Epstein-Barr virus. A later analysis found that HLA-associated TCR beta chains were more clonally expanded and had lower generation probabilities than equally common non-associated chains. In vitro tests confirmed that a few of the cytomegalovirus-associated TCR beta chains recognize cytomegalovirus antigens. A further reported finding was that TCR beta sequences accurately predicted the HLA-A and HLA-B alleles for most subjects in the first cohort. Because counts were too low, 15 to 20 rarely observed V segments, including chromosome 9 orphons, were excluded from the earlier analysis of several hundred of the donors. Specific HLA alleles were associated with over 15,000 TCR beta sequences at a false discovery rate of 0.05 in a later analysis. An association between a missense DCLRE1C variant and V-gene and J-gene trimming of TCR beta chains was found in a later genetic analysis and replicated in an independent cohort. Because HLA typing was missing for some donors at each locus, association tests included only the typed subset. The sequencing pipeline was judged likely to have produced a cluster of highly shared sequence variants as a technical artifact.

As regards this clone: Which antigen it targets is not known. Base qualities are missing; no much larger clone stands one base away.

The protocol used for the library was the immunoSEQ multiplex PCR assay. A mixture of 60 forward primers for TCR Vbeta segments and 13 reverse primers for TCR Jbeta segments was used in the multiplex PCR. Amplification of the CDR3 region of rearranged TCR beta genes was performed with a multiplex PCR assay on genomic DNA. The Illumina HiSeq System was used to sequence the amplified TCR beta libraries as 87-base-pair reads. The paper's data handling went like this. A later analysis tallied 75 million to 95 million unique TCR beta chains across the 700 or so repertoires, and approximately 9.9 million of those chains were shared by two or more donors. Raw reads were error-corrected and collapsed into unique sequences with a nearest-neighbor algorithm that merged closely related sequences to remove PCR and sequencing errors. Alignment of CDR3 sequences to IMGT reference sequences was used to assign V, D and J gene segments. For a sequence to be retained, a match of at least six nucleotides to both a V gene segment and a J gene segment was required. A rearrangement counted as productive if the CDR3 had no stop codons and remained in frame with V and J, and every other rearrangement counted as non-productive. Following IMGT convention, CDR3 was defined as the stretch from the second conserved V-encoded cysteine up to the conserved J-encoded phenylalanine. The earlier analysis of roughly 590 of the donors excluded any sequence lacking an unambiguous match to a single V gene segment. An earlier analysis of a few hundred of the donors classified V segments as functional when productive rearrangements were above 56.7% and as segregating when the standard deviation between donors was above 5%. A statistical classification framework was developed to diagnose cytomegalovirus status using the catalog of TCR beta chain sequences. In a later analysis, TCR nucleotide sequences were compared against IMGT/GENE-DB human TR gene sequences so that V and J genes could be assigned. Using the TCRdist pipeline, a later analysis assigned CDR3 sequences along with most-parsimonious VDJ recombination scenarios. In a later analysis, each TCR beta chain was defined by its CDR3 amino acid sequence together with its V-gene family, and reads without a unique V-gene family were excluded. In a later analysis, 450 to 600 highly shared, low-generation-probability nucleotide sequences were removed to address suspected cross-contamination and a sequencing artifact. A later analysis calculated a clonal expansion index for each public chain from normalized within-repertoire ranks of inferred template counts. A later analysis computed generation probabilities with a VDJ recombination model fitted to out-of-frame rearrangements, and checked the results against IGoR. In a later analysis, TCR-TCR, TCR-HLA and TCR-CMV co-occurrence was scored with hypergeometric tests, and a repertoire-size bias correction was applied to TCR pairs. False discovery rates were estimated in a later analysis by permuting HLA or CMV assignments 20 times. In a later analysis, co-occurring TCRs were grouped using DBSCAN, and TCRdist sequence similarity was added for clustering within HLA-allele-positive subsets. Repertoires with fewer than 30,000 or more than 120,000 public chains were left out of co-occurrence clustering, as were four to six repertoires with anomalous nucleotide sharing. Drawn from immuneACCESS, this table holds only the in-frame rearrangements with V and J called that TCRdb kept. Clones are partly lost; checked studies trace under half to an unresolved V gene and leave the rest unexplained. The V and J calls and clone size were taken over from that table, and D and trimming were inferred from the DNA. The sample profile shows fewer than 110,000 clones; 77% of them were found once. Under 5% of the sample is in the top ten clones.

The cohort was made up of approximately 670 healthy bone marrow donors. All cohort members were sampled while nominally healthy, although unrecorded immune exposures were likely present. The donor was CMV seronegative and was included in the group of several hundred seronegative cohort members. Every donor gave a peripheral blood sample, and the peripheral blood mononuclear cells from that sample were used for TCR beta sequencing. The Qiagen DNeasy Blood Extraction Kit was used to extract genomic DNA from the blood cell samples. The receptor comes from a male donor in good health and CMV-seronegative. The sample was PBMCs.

The DNA sequence follows: TGCAGCGTTGAAGATTCTACCTCTGGACTAGCGGGAGGGCTCTACAATGAGCAGTTCTTC. Its amino acids are CSVEDSTSGLAGGLYNEQFF. Recombination joined TRBV29-1 with TRBJ2-1; 15 nucleotides in the junction match TRBD2. The CDR3 starts with the cysteine, ends with the phenylalanine, and has 20 residues. The kept DNA is CDR3 alone, 60 bases in frame from the first base. The junction shows trimming of 0 bases on V and 3 bases on J, and the gene matches do not reach 12 bases of it. CDR1 and CDR2 are drawn from the germline V gene: SQVTM, ANQGSEA.